This is a list of T cell receptor beta chains from one sample in a study of blood T cell repertoires in COVID-19. TCRdb's table, derived via immunoSEQ multiplex PCR, lists solely in-frame clones and lacks some. The data contain tens of thousands of clones, about 85% of them seen just once; the ten biggest clones take up about 3%. Material for sequencing was peripheral blood. Every receptor here comes from a man aged 65-85 years with COVID-19, enrolled during active disease. Both conserved end residues are part of each CDR3. D genes are given only for firm matches. For some rows the clone size is stated as once, few or many, or as a class when expanded; others skip it.

>TRBJ1-4|TRBV2|-|-
TGTGCCAGCGTCATTTGGGGGGCTAATGAAAAACTGTTTTTT
CASVIWGANEKLFF
>TRBJ1-4|TRBV5-1|-|-
TGCGCCAGCAGCCCCGGAACAGGGTCTGAAAAACTGTTTTTT
CASSPGTGSEKLFF
>TRBJ1-2|TRBV3-1/TRBV3-2|-|TRBD1
TGTGCCAGCAGCTACACAGGGGGCGGTGGCTACACCTTC
CASSYTGGGGYTF
>TRBJ1-6|TRBV20-1|-|-
TGCAGTGCTAGTAATAGGGGTGACTCACCCCTCCACTTT
CSASNRGDSPLHF
>TRBJ2-1|TRBV5-1|-|-
TGCGCCAGCAGCTTGCACGGGACAACTGAGCAGTTCTTC
CASSLHGTTEQFF
>TRBJ1-3|TRBV2|once|-
TGTGCCAGCAGTCAAACCAGGGGACCAATAACCTACTCTGGAAACACCATATATTTT
CASSQTRGPITYSGNTIYF
>TRBJ1-5|TRBV18|few|TRBD1
TGTGCCAGCTCACCCCCGGGGACAGGGGGAAAAAATCAGCCCCAGCATTTT
CASSPPGTGGKNQPQHF
>TRBJ1-6|TRBV5-6|-|TRBD1
TGTGCCAGCAGCTTGGGTCCGACAGGGAGAAATTCACCCCTCCACTTT
CASSLGPTGRNSPLHF
>TRBJ1-4|TRBV15|-|TRBD1
TGTGCCACCAGCAGAGGCCGACAGGGGGGGGAAAAACTGTTTTTT
CATSRGRQGGEKLFF
>TRBJ1-2|TRBV4-3|once|-
TGCGCCAGCAGCCAAGATTTGGGAGGATCCGGTCCGGCATATGGCTACACCTTC
CASSQDLGGSGPAYGYTF
>TRBJ2-1|TRBV2|-|-
TGTGCCAGCATATCTAGCGTAAATAACTACAATGAGCAGTTCTTC
CASISSVNNYNEQFF
>TRBJ2-5|TRBV11-3|-|-
TGTGCCAGCAGCTTAGGGCGGCAAGAGACCCAGTACTTC
CASSLGRQETQYF
>TRBJ2-3|TRBV13|-|TRBD1
TGTGCCAGCAGCTCCCGGACAGGGGGCACAGATACGCAGTATTTT
CASSSRTGGTDTQYF